The next 25 T cell receptor beta chains were all read from a single sample in a study of T cells after yellow fever vaccination. TCRdb re-called the 5' RACE reads through MiXCR, storing one row per CDR3 protein. The data hold hundreds of thousands of distinct CDR3 sequences, with around 12% observed a single time. The specimen was PBMCs, collected on the day of the yellow fever booster vaccination. All receptors derive from a man aged 25 to 40 who received the YFV17D yellow fever vaccine.

The chain couples TRBV18 to TRBJ1-5; D is possibly TRBD1 (5 bases). This CDR3 comprises 13 residues. Germline V gives CDR1 KGHSH, CDR2 LQKENI. Deletions cut 3 bases from V and 9 bases from J, with 12 bases between. The CDR3 bases are TGTGCCAGCTCACCGGACCTCCAGGGGCCCCAGCATTTT. Translation: CASSPDLQGPQHF.

The chain links TRBV20-1 to TRBJ1-6, with unresolved D. This CDR3 has 14 residues. CDR1 DFQATT and CDR2 SNEGSKA come from the germline V gene (reference sequence). V was clipped by 6 bases and J by 6 bases, with 15 bases between them. The CDR3 sequence: CSAIGLDRNSPLHF. CDR3 DNA sequence: TGCAGTGCAATTGGCCTCGACCGTAATTCACCCCTCCACTTT.

This clonotype came up a few times. The chain uses TRBV29-1 and TRBJ1-5; 7 nucleotides line up with TRBD1. Per germline, CDR1 SQVTM and CDR2 ANQGSEA. This CDR3 comprises 13 residues. CDR3 sequence reads: CSAVTGDNQPQHF. The CDR3 bases are TGCAGTGCTGTTACAGGGGATAATCAGCCCCAGCATTTT.

V is TRBV7-9 and J is TRBJ2-7, with 8 bases lining up with TRBD2. With V trimmed by 5 bases and J by 5 bases, 8 bases remained unmatched. Per the germline V gene, CDR1 is SEHNR and CDR2 is FQNEAQ (reference sequence). CDR3 size: 14 residues. Written as DNA, the CDR3 is TGTGCCAGCAGCCAGGGACTAGTAGACGACGAGCAGTACTTC. Translated: CASSQGLVDDEQYF.

This clonotype was detected ten times or more. The V and J genes are TRBV5-1 and TRBJ2-3, with D maybe TRBD1 (6 bases). Germline V gene sequence: CDR1 SGHRS, CDR2 YFSETQ. V dropped 5 bases and J dropped 5 bases, with 21 bases sitting between them. CDR3 size: 16 residues. The CDR3 reads CASSQHATGKEDTQYF. CDR3 bases: TGCGCCAGCAGTCAACACGCCACAGGGAAAGAAGATACGCAGTATTTT.

The chain joins TRBV3-1 to TRBJ1-1; unclear D gene. CDR3 size: 13 residues. The V end was cut by 1 base, the J end by 10 bases, with 13 bases between. Germline V CDR1 and CDR2: LGHDT, YNNKEL (reference sequence). CDR3 DNA: TGTGCCAGCAGCCAAGGCCCAAGCTCGGGAGCTTTCTTT. Protein: CASSQGPSSGAFF.

The chain couples TRBV6-2 or TRBV6-3 to TRBJ2-5; the D gene is possibly TRBD2 (5 bases). Germline V gene data show CDR1 as MNHEY and CDR2 as SVGEGT. V dropped 0 bases and J dropped 5 bases, with 22 bases sitting between them. The CDR3 is 18 residues long. The CDR3 region is CASSYSNLLRRFVETQYF. DNA of the CDR3: TGTGCCAGCAGTTACTCGAATCTTCTAAGGAGGTTTGTTGAGACCCAGTACTTC.

This chain uses TRBV10-3 with TRBJ2-1, with 9 positions matching TRBD1. The CDR3 totals 17 residues. CDR1 and CDR2 (germline): ENHRY, SYGVKD. V shed 4 bases and J 6 bases; nucleotides not matched to a gene: 13. The CDR3 sequence is CAISAGTGTKHGNEQFF. The CDR3 bases are TGTGCCATCAGTGCGGGGACAGGGACCAAGCATGGCAATGAGCAGTTCTTC.

The CDR3 DNA reads as TGTGCCAGCAGTTTTCTACAGGGGGACACTGAAGCTTTCTTT. This sequence encodes CASSFLQGDTEAFF. The chain uses TRBV27 and TRBJ1-1; TRBD1 matches at 8 bases. J lost 3 bases, V lost 3 bases, and 3 bases had no gene match. The V gene's germline CDR1 is MNHEY and CDR2 SMNVEV (reference sequence). The CDR3 is made up of 14 amino acids.

This clonotype occurred a few times. The V gene is TRBV20-1, the J gene TRBJ2-4; TRBD2 agrees at 7 bases. This CDR3 spans 16 amino acids. Unmatched junction bases numbered 15, after V lost 8 bases and J lost 2 bases. Germline-derived CDR1 and CDR2 are DFQATT and SNEGSKA (reference sequence). The CDR3 nucleotides are TGCAGTATTCAGCGGGGAACTTCGGTCACCAAAAACATTCAGTACTTC. Its protein product is CSIQRGTSVTKNIQYF.

This clonotype has only a few counts. The chain is built from TRBV20-1 and TRBJ2-3; D gene uncertain. CDR3 length: 15 residues. The V gene lost 1 base and the J gene lost 0 bases, with 11 bases spanning the gap. CDR1 is DFQATT, CDR2 SNEGSKA, per germline (reference sequence). The CDR3 DNA follows: TGCAGTGCTAGAGGGGCGGAAACTAGCACAGATACGCAGTATTTT. It specifies CSARGAETSTDTQYF.

The chain carries TRBV3-1 and TRBJ2-3; 7 bases are a match to TRBD2. The CDR3 sequence is 18 residues long. CDR1 LGHDT and CDR2 YNNKEL come from the germline V gene (reference sequence). Losses at the gene ends were 0 bases for V and 7 bases for J; bases not matched to a gene: 16. CDR3 in amino acids: CASSQDHGLAVPINTQYF. The CDR3 DNA reads TGTGCCAGCAGCCAAGATCATGGCCTAGCGGTCCCAATAAATACGCAGTATTTT.

The rearrangement links TRBV6-4 to TRBJ2-2; 15 bases agree with TRBD2. V lost 6 bases, J lost 4 bases, and 12 bases stayed unmatched. This CDR3 contains 19 residues. The germline V gene has CDR1 MRHNA and CDR2 SNTAGT. CDR3 amino acids: CASSHLGLAGGPSTGELFF. Here the CDR3 DNA reads TGTGCCAGCAGCCACCTTGGACTAGCGGGAGGGCCCAGCACCGGGGAGCTGTTTTTT.

This clonotype was counted at least ten times. This chain connects TRBV11-2 to TRBJ1-2; D remains ambiguous. The germline CDR1 and CDR2 sequences are SGHAT and FQNNGV. Between the trimmed V and J ends, which lost 0 bases and 2 bases, there was a span of 16 bases. The CDR3 is 17 residues long. The CDR3 reads CASSLEYPSQRNYGYTF. CDR3 in DNA: TGTGCCAGCAGCTTAGAGTACCCCTCGCAACGGAACTATGGCTACACCTTC.

This clonotype turned up a few times. The rearrangement links TRBV7-2 to TRBJ1-5; D gene uncertain. Germline assignment: CDR1 SGHTA and CDR2 FQGNSA. The CDR3 is made up of 13 amino acids. The V end was cut by 5 bases, the J end by 6 bases, with 11 bases between. The CDR3 sequence is CASSQQEGQPQHF. CDR3 nucleotide sequence: TGTGCCAGCAGCCAGCAAGAGGGTCAGCCCCAGCATTTT.

In DNA, the CDR3 is TGCAGTGCTAGAGGTTCGGATAAGGGCACAGATACGCAGTATTTT. Residues: CSARGSDKGTDTQYF. The V and J genes are TRBV20-1 and TRBJ2-3; D uncertain. With 1 base removed from V and 1 base from J, the gap between germline ends came to 12 bases. This CDR3 contains 15 residues. CDR1 and CDR2 (germline): DFQATT, SNEGSKA (reference sequence).

This clonotype was seen repeatedly, ten times or more. The chain carries TRBV5-6 and TRBJ2-2; the D gene is possibly TRBD2 (5 bases). The V gene's germline CDR1 is SGHDT and CDR2 YYEEEE. CDR3 length: 13 residues. V lost 3 bases and J lost 5, with 8 bases in between. The CDR3 bases are TGTGCCAGCAGCTCCGGGGTAACCGGGGAGCTGTTTTTT. It is translated as CASSSGVTGELFF.

The chain uses TRBV12-3 or TRBV12-4 and TRBJ2-1; the D gene is possibly TRBD1 (6 bases). The CDR3 totals 11 residues. Trimming took 8 bases from V and 7 from J, leaving 9 bases between them. CDR3 sequence: CASEGVNEQFF. CDR3 nucleotides: TGTGCCAGCGAGGGGGTAAATGAGCAGTTCTTC.

The chain uses TRBV12-3 or TRBV12-4 and TRBJ2-5; perhaps TRBD1 as D (6 bases). The V gene lost 6 bases and the J gene lost 5 bases, with 13 bases spanning the gap. The CDR3 runs to 13 residues. The CDR3 sequence is CASRLTGSETQYF. CDR3 DNA: TGTGCCAGCAGGCTGACAGGCTCGGAGACCCAGTACTTC.

The rearrangement links TRBV19 to TRBJ2-7; D is uncertain. The germline V gene has CDR1 LNHDA and CDR2 SQIVND (reference sequence). The CDR3 contains 14 residues. Trimming removed 8 bases from V and 7 bases from J, with 21 bases in between. The DNA of the CDR3 is TGTGCCAGTCGCGTCCGACACGGATCTGGTGAGCAGTACTTC. Amino acids: CASRVRHGSGEQYF.

This clonotype came up a few times. The chain links TRBV20-1 to TRBJ2-5, with unresolved D. This CDR3 region has 14 residues. V lost 5 bases and J lost 1, with 14 bases in between. Germline V gene data show CDR1 as DFQATT and CDR2 as SNEGSKA (reference sequence). Written as DNA, the CDR3 is TGCAGTGCTGCCCATCCCATCCGCCAAGAGACCCAGTACTTC. Translating gives CSAAHPIRQETQYF.

The chain has TRBV7-8 and TRBJ1-4; 7 nucleotides agree with TRBD1. This CDR3 is built from 16 residues. CDR1 SGHVS and CDR2 FQNEAQ come from the germline V gene. V gave up 5 bases and J gave up 5 bases; unmatched junction bases: 11. The CDR3 DNA follows: TGTGCCAGCAGCCCTTACCAGGGGGGAGGAAATGAAAAACTGTTTTTT. Encoded protein: CASSPYQGGGNEKLFF.

The rearrangement joins TRBV6-5 to TRBJ1-6; weak D call: TRBD1 (6 bases). The CDR3 sequence is 14 residues long. Trimming took off 4 bases at V and 9 bases at J, with 13 bases between the two ends. CDR1 and CDR2 (germline): MNHEY, SVGAGI. CDR3 protein: CASSSRGVASPLHF. CDR3 bases: TGTGCCAGCAGTTCTAGGGGGGTGGCTTCACCCCTCCACTTT.

CDR3 nucleotides: TGTGCCAGCAGCTTAGTAGGTTCCGGGGGTTCACCCCTCCACTTT. Translation: CASSLVGSGGSPLHF. The chain joins TRBV7-8 to TRBJ1-6; D is possibly TRBD1 (5 bases). Germline V lookup: CDR1 SGHVS, CDR2 FQNEAQ. The CDR3 has 15 residues. V was clipped by 1 base and J by 9 bases, with 13 bases between them.

In its sample, this clonotype was seen a few times. The rearrangement joins TRBV11-2 to TRBJ2-5; D not certain. V was clipped by 4 bases and J by 2 bases, with 11 bases between them. The CDR3 has 14 residues. Germline V gives CDR1 SGHAT, CDR2 FQNNGV. The CDR3 reads CASSYPGLQETQYF. The CDR3 DNA sequence: TGTGCCAGCAGCTATCCCGGATTACAAGAGACCCAGTACTTC.